Ten or more counts support the clone carrying this T cell receptor beta chain. The antigen remains unidentified. The sample originates from a study of T cells in Graves' hyperthyroidism and ophthalmopathy. The V gene lost 6 bases and the J gene lost 4 bases, with 16 bases spanning the gap. The CDR3 contains 16 residues. Germline CDR1 MDHEN, CDR2 SYDVKM. Regions amplified from RNA transcripts were the TCR beta CDR3 regions. Carried out on the TCR CDR3, a first-round RT-PCR used the HTBI primer set. TCRdb reprocessed the multiplex PCR reads via MiXCR and lists one record per CDR3 protein. This table holds fewer than 350,000 distinct CDR3 sequences, about an eighth found once. General study points: Stable hyperthyroidism and ophthalmopathy were separated using 13 V-J signatures.

The receptor was derived from a woman between 40 and 55 years old with Graves' hyperthyroidism. Sequences were obtained from blood. J is TRBJ1-6 and V is TRBV28; unclear D gene. Here the CDR3 reads CASSPLAVGYNSPLHF. Here the CDR3 DNA reads TGTGCCAGCAGCCCCTTAGCGGTCGGATATAATTCACCCCTCCACTTT.